This TCR beta chain was profiled in a study of T cell responses to AZD1222 COVID-19 vaccine. V was trimmed by 7 bases and J by 7 bases, leaving 14 bases between them. Germline V CDR1 and CDR2: ENHRY, SYGVKD. This CDR3 is built from 12 residues. Some clones are missing from TCRdb's copy, which holds only in-frame ones; the method was immunoSEQ multiplex PCR. The sample has some 93,000 clones, over 75% seen once. This TCR was sampled from an adult who received the AZD1222 COVID-19 vaccine. This chain joins TRBV10-3 and TRBJ2-7, with D possibly being TRBD2 (7 bases). Sample: peripheral blood, taken 28 days after the second AZD1222 dose. In nucleotides, the CDR3 is TGTGCCATCAAGGGGGGGGGCCGAGAGCAGTACTTC. It yields the protein CAIKGGGREQYF.